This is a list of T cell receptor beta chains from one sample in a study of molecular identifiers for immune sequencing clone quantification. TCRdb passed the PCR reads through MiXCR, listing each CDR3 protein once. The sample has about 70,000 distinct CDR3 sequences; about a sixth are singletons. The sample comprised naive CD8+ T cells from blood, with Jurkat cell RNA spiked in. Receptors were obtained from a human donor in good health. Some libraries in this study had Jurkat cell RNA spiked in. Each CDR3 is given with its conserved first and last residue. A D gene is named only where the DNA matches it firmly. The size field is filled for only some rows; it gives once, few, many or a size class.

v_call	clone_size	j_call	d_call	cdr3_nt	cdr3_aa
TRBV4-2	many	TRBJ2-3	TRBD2	TGTGCCAGCAGCCAAGAGACTAGCGGGAACCCAGATACGCAGTATTTT	CASSQETSGNPDTQYF
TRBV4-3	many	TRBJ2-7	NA	TGCGCCAGCAGCCAAGATGAGTACGGCTACGAGCAGTACTTC	CASSQDEYGYEQYF
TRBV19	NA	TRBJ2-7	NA	TGTGCCAGTAGTCTATGGGACAATGAAGCCGAGCAGTACTTC	CASSLWDNEAEQYF
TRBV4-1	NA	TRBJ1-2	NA	TGCGCCAGCAGCCAAGGCACAGGGATCTATGGCTACACCTTC	CASSQGTGIYGYTF
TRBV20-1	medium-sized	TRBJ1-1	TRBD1	TGCAGTGCTCGGGACAGGGATTTCACTGAAGCTTTCTTT	CSARDRDFTEAFF
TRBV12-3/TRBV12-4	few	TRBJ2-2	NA	TGTGCCAGCAGTTTAGTCCCAGGGAAGAGCACCGGGGAGCTGTTTTTT	CASSLVPGKSTGELFF
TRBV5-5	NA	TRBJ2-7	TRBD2	TGTGCCAGCAGCTATACGACTAGCTCCCACGAGCAGTACTTC	CASSYTTSSHEQYF
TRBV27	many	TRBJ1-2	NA	TGTGCCAGCAGTTCCCGGCCCGGGCCCCCGGACCACTATGGCTACACCTTC	CASSSRPGPPDHYGYTF
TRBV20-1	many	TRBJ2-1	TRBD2	TGCAGTGCTAGAGATCCACTAGCGGGGAACAATGAGCAGTTCTTC	CSARDPLAGNNEQFF
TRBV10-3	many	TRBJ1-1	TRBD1	TGTGCCATCAGTGACACGACAGGGGGTTACACTGAAGCTTTCTTT	CAISDTTGGYTEAFF
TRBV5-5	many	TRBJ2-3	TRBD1	TGTGCCAGCAGCCCGGGGACAGCCATCACAGATACGCAGTATTTT	CASSPGTAITDTQYF
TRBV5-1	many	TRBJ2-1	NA	TGCGCCAGCAGCTTGGCGACGTCTTATGAGCAGTTCTTC	CASSLATSYEQFF
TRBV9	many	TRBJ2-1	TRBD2	TGTGCCAGCAGCGATCCCCGGACTAGCGGGATCGCTGGAGAGCAGTTCTTC	CASSDPRTSGIAGEQFF
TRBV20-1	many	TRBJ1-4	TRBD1	TGCAGTGCTGGATTGGACAGGGAGAATGAAAAACTGTTTTTT	CSAGLDRENEKLFF
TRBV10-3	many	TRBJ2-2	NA	TGTGCCACCGAGGAGGGCAGCGGGGAGCTGTTTTTT	CATEEGSGELFF
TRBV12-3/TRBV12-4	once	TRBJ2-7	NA	TGTGCCAGCAGTTTAGCGTTCGGCGCAGGCTACGAGCAGTACTTC	CASSLAFGAGYEQYF
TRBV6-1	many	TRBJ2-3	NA	TGTGCCAGCAGTGTCAGGCCAAGCACAGATACGCAGTATTTT	CASSVRPSTDTQYF
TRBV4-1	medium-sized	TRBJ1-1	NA	TGCGCCAGCAGCCAACCTAGAAACACTGAAGCTTTCTTT	CASSQPRNTEAFF
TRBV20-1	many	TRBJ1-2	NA	TGCAGTGCCCCCAGGGAAGGTAACTATGGCTACACCTTC	CSAPREGNYGYTF
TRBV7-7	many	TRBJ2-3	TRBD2	TGTGCCAGCAGCCCGGGACTAGCAACAGATACGCAGTATTTT	CASSPGLATDTQYF
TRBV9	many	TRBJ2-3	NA	TGTGCCAGCAGCACTCGCGGGCTAACAGATACGCAGTATTTT	CASSTRGLTDTQYF
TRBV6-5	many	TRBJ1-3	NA	TGTGCCAGCAGTTACCGGGAAAGCCTTGGAAACACCATATATTTT	CASSYRESLGNTIYF
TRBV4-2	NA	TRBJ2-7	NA	TGTGCCAGCAGCCAAGTGCTACAGGGTTTAGGGGCGGGAGTAGTCTCCCCCTACGAGCAGTACTTC	CASSQVLQGLGAGVVSPYEQYF
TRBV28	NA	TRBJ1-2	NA	TGTGCCAGCAGACTCGCGGAGGGCTATGGCTACACCTTC	CASRLAEGYGYTF
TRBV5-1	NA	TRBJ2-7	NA	TGCGCCAGCAGCCCCGCCGGGGGACCAGGCGGCAAGCAGTACTTC	CASSPAGGPGGKQYF
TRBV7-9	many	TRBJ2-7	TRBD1	TGTGCCAGCAGCCCATCGACAGGGGGGTACGAGCAGTACTTC	CASSPSTGGYEQYF
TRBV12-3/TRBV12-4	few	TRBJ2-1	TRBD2	TGTGCCAGCAGCTCACCCGGGACTAGCGGACACAATGAGCAGTTCTTC	CASSSPGTSGHNEQFF
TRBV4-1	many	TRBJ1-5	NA	TGCGCCAGCAGCCAAGTAGACGGAGGGGGGAATCAGCCCCAGCATTTT	CASSQVDGGGNQPQHF
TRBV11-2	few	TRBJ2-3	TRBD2	TGTGCCAGCAGCTTCTACAAAAGACTAGCTTCTAGCACAGATACGCAGTATTTT	CASSFYKRLASSTDTQYF
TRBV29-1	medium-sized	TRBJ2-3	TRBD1	TGCAGCGTTGGTTTGAAGGGGGCAAACACAGATACGCAGTATTTT	CSVGLKGANTDTQYF
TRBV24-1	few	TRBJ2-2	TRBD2	TGTGCCACCGGCATGGGGCGGGAGGACTCGGGGGTGAGAACCGGGGAGCTGTTTTTT	CATGMGREDSGVRTGELFF
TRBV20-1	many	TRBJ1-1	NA	TGCAGTGCTAGAGATTGGGGCGTAAGGGGCGACGAAGCTTTCTTT	CSARDWGVRGDEAFF
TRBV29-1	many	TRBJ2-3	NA	TGCAGCGTTGGGACAGAAAGCACAGATACGCAGTATTTT	CSVGTESTDTQYF
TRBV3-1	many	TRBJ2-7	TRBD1	TGTGCCAGCAGCCCAGAGGGACAGGGCAGTTACGAGCAGTACTTC	CASSPEGQGSYEQYF
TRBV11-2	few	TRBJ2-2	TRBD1	TGTGCCAGCAGCTTAGTACTGGGACAGGGGTCGAACACCGGGGAGCTGTTTTTT	CASSLVLGQGSNTGELFF
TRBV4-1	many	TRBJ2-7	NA	TGCGCCAGCAGCCCCCAAAGGTCAGGTACCTACGAGCAGTACTTC	CASSPQRSGTYEQYF
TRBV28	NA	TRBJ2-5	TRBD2	TGTGCCAGCAGTTTGGTTAGCGGGAGGGCCAGAGAGACCCAGTACTTC	CASSLVSGRARETQYF
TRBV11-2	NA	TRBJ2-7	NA	TGTGCCAGCAGCTTGGGAGGAACCTACGAGCAGTACTTC	CASSLGGTYEQYF
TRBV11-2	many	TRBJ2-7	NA	TGTGCCAGCAGCCTCGGGGCCGGTCTAGCCGCCTACGAGCAGTACTTC	CASSLGAGLAAYEQYF
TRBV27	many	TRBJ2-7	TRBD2	TGTGCCAGCAGTTCCGGACTAGCTCCCGAGCAGTACTTC	CASSSGLAPEQYF
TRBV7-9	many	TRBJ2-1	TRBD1	TGTGCCAGCGGGGACAGGACAGGGCGTTACAATGAGCAGTTCTTC	CASGDRTGRYNEQFF
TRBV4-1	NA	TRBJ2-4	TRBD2	TGTGCCAGCAGCCAACTTCCTCTAGCGGAACTAGCGGACCTAGCCAAAAACATTCAGTACTTC	CASSQLPLAELADLAKNIQYF
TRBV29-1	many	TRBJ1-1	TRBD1	TGCAGCGTTGAAGTTCGGACAGGGATGGAAGCTTTCTTT	CSVEVRTGMEAFF
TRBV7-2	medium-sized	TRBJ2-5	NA	TGTGCCAGCAGCTTAGGGGCGAGTGCGTACCAAGAGACCCAGTACTTC	CASSLGASAYQETQYF
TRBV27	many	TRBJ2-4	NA	TGTGCCAGCAGTCCAGGACTGGGGGACATTCAGTACTTC	CASSPGLGDIQYF
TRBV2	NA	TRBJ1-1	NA	TGTGCCTGCAGTGGTGTTACAGCTGAAGCTTTCTTT	CACSGVTAEAFF
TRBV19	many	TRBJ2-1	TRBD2	TGTGCCAGTAGTCTAGGGAGCGGGAGGGGACCATGGTCGCCTGAGCAGTTCTTC	CASSLGSGRGPWSPEQFF
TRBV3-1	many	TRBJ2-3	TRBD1	TGTGCCAGCAGCCACAACCGGGACAGGGGGGCAGATACGCAGTATTTT	CASSHNRDRGADTQYF
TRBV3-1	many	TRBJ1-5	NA	TGTGCCAGCAGCCAAGAGAAGGGGGGCAGCAATCAGCCCCAGCATTTT	CASSQEKGGSNQPQHF
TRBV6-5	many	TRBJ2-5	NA	TGTGCCAGCAGTTCGACGGGTCCGGAGACCCAGTACTTC	CASSSTGPETQYF
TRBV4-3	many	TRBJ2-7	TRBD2	TGCGCCAGCAGCCAGGGGACTAGCGGTGCCTACGAGCAGTACTTC	CASSQGTSGAYEQYF
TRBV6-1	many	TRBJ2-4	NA	TGTGCCAGCAGTGCAACCTGGACAGTCCTAGCCAAAAACATTCAGTACTTC	CASSATWTVLAKNIQYF
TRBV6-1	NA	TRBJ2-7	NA	TGTGCCAGCAGGGCGGGGCTCTCCTACGAGCAGTACTTC	CASRAGLSYEQYF
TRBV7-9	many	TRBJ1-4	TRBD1	TGTGCCAGTACCGGGACAGGGCGTTTTGGAGGTGAAAAACTGTTTTTT	CASTGTGRFGGEKLFF
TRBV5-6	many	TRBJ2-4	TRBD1	TGTGCCAGCAGCTTGGTACAGACAGGGTTGAACATTCAGTACTTC	CASSLVQTGLNIQYF